This entry describes one T cell receptor beta chain. This specimen belongs to a study of cytomegalovirus exposure and HLA in healthy donors. Overall study: The 90 to 150 validation repertoires matched the roughly 650 first-cohort repertoires in platform, a later analysis reported.

Germline V gene lookup returns CDR1 LNHDA and CDR2 SQIVND (reference sequence). V was pared by 6 bases and J by 0 bases, with 24 bases between. This CDR3 is built from 19 residues. Some clones are missing from TCRdb's copy, which holds only in-frame ones; the method was immunoSEQ multiplex PCR. The sample has tens of thousands of clones, around 90% seen once. Sequencing was carried out using PBMCs. The sequence was obtained from a woman aged 18-35 years in good health and CMV-seropositive. The V and J genes are TRBV19 and TRBJ1-3, with a weak D call TRBD1 (5 bases). The CDR3 sequence: CASSRERFRVADSGNTIYF. The CDR3 DNA is TGTGCCAGTAGCCGGGAACGATTCAGGGTAGCGGACTCTGGAAACACCATATATTTT.